This is a list of T cell receptor beta chains from one sample in a study of T-cell memory formation after mild COVID-19. TCRdb reanalysed the 5' RACE reads using MiXCR and keeps one entry per CDR3 protein. Of roughly 380,000 distinct CDR3 sequences detected, 25% to 30% appear once; the ten largest clones hold roughly 12%. The sample taken for sequencing was PBMCs or a T cell subset sorted from them (not recorded which). The receptors come from an adult woman who had mild COVID-19 (a few samples of this study predate the infection). Cell type and time point are not known. The CDR3 runs from the conserved cysteine through the conserved F or W. A D gene is named only where the DNA matches it firmly. The listing skips clone size in some rows; elsewhere it reads once, few, many or a size class.

abundance	v_gene	d_gene	j_gene	CDR3nt	CDR3aa
.	TRBV12-3/TRBV12-4	TRBD1	TRBJ2-5	TGTGCCAGCAGGGGGACAGGGGGAGAGACCCAGTACTTC	CASRGTGGETQYF
.	TRBV12-5	.	TRBJ2-1	TGTGCTAGTGGGGTCCTCGCCCAAATATACAATGAGCAGTTCTTC	CASGVLAQIYNEQFF
.	TRBV27	.	TRBJ2-3	TGTGCCAGCCTACCCACAGATACGCAGTATTTT	CASLPTDTQYF
few	TRBV12-3/TRBV12-4	.	TRBJ2-3	TGTGCCAGCAACGTAGGGTCTCAAGGAAGGTATTTT	CASNVGSQGRYF
.	TRBV19	TRBD2	TRBJ2-1	TGTGCCAGTAGTGGGCCCGGGGGAGCGGGAGTCTACAATGAGCAGTTCTTC	CASSGPGGAGVYNEQFF
.	TRBV7-6	TRBD1	TRBJ2-1	TGTGCCAGCAGCTTGGGACAGGGGGTATCCTACAATGAGCAGTTCTTC	CASSLGQGVSYNEQFF
few	TRBV7-9	.	TRBJ2-1	TGTGCCAGCAGCTTAGCGCTGAGTGTTGAGCAGTTCTTC	CASSLALSVEQFF
.	TRBV5-4	TRBD1	TRBJ1-2	TGTGCCAGCAGCTCTGGGACAGGGTCTGGGACCTTC	CASSSGTGSGTF
few	TRBV27	TRBD1	TRBJ1-6	TGTGCCAGCAGTTTATCTGGGACAGGGGGCTCACCCCTCCACTTT	CASSLSGTGGSPLHF
.	TRBV12-3/TRBV12-4	.	TRBJ1-1	TGTGCCAGCAGTTTAAGTCGGTACACTGAAGCTTTCTTT	CASSLSRYTEAFF
.	TRBV3-1	.	TRBJ2-7	TGTGCCAGCAGCCATCGCCCGCAACCACGATACGAGCAGTACTTC	CASSHRPQPRYEQYF
few	TRBV12-3/TRBV12-4	.	TRBJ1-1	TGTGCCAGCAGTTTTCCTTCTGACAGATTGAACACTGAAGCTTTCTTT	CASSFPSDRLNTEAFF
.	TRBV20-1	.	TRBJ2-4	TGCAGTGCTAGTTTGGGAGACATTCAGTACTTC	CSASLGDIQYF
.	TRBV11-3	TRBD2	TRBJ2-1	TGTGCCAGCAGCGAAAATCCTCCGGGACTAGCGGCTTTATACGGTGAGCAGTTCTTC	CASSENPPGLAALYGEQFF
.	TRBV12-3/TRBV12-4	TRBD1	TRBJ2-3	TGTGCCAGCAGCCTGCCGGGACAGGAGGGAGATACGCAGTATTTT	CASSLPGQEGDTQYF
few	TRBV12-3/TRBV12-4	TRBD1	TRBJ2-4	TGTGCCAGCAGTCCGAACAGGGGTGGGAACATTCAGTACTTC	CASSPNRGGNIQYF
.	TRBV11-3	TRBD2	TRBJ2-1	TGTGCCAGCAGCGGCCGGACTAGCGGGAGTTCCCATGAGCAGTTCTTC	CASSGRTSGSSHEQFF
.	TRBV29-1	TRBD1	TRBJ2-1	TGCGGGGTCCCGGGACAGGTGTACAATGAGCAGTTCTTC	CGVPGQVYNEQFF
.	TRBV5-4	.	TRBJ2-1	TGTGCCAGCAGCTTTGCGAGTGAGCAGTTCTTC	CASSFASEQFF
.	TRBV6-6	TRBD1	TRBJ2-3	TGTGCCAGCAGTTACTTGGGACAGAGCACAGATACGCAGTATTTT	CASSYLGQSTDTQYF
few	TRBV3-1	TRBD2	TRBJ2-1	TGTGCCAGCAGCAGACCCCTAGCGGGAGGAAGGAATGAGCAGTTCTTC	CASSRPLAGGRNEQFF
.	TRBV5-1	TRBD1	TRBJ2-7	TGCGCCAGCAGCTGGGACAGCTCCTACGAGCAGTACTTC	CASSWDSSYEQYF
.	TRBV7-9	TRBD2	TRBJ2-3	TGTGCCAGCAGCCCAGCGGGAGGCCTACCTTCAGATACGCAGTATTTT	CASSPAGGLPSDTQYF
few	TRBV5-1	.	TRBJ1-1	TGCGCCAGCAGCGTGAGGACAGCTGGGGGCACTGAAGCTTTCTTT	CASSVRTAGGTEAFF
medium-sized	TRBV5-1	.	TRBJ2-1	TGCGCCAGCAGCTTGGGACCCGACGGCAATGAGCAGTTCTTC	CASSLGPDGNEQFF
few	TRBV12-3/TRBV12-4	.	TRBJ1-3	TGTGCCAGCAGTTTGGGAGGCCGGGTTGGAAACACCATATATTTT	CASSLGGRVGNTIYF
few	TRBV20-1	.	TRBJ1-5	TGCAGCGTTACAGGCAATAGTCAGCCCCAGCATTTT	CSVTGNSQPQHF
.	TRBV7-9	.	TRBJ2-2	TGTGCCAGCAGCCTAAAAAGAGATTACACCGGGGAGCTGTTTTTT	CASSLKRDYTGELFF
.	TRBV6-2/TRBV6-3	.	TRBJ1-5	TGTGCCAGCATGGATCCTGGGGGCAATCAGCCCCAGCATTTT	CASMDPGGNQPQHF
.	TRBV7-9	TRBD2	TRBJ2-7	TGTGCCAGCAGCTTAGGCGGGACTAGCGGGGTCTCCTACGAGCAGTACTTC	CASSLGGTSGVSYEQYF
few	TRBV12-3/TRBV12-4	.	TRBJ1-3	TGTGCCAGCAGTCCTAAAAGGAGATCTGGAAACACCATATATTTT	CASSPKRRSGNTIYF
few	TRBV12-3/TRBV12-4	.	TRBJ1-1	TGTGCCAGCATTCCCGGGACACTAGACACTGAAGCTTTCTTT	CASIPGTLDTEAFF
few	TRBV6-5	TRBD1	TRBJ2-1	TGTGCCAGCAGTTCGGGGACAGGGCTCCACAATGAGCAGTTCTTC	CASSSGTGLHNEQFF
few	TRBV3-1	TRBD2	TRBJ2-3	TGTGCCAGCAGCCAAGAAGGACTAGTTTATTCAGATACGCAGTATTTT	CASSQEGLVYSDTQYF
.	TRBV6-1	.	TRBJ2-5	TGTGCCAGCAGGAAACACCAAAACAGGGACCTCCAAGAGACCCAGTACTTC	CASRKHQNRDLQETQYF
.	TRBV24-1	TRBD1	TRBJ2-1	TGTGCCACCTCAGGGGGGACAGGGTATTACAATGAGCAGTTCTTC	CATSGGTGYYNEQFF
.	TRBV9	.	TRBJ2-5	TGTGCCAGCAGCGTAGCTGGTGACAGCGACCCAAGAGCGACCCAGTACTTC	CASSVAGDSDPRATQYF
.	TRBV5-1	.	TRBJ1-1	TGCGCCAGCAGCCTGAACGGTGGTCGGAGTGAAGCTTTCTTT	CASSLNGGRSEAFF
.	TRBV6-1	.	TRBJ1-1	TGTGCCAGCTTGAGGCCTACAAACACTGAAGCTTTCTTT	CASLRPTNTEAFF
.	TRBV7-9	TRBD1	TRBJ2-3	TGTGCCAGCAGCACAGGGGGCTGGACAGATACGCAGTATTTT	CASSTGGWTDTQYF
.	TRBV15	TRBD1	TRBJ2-7	TGTGCCACCAGCAGAGATTGGTCGGGACAGGGCTACGAGCAGTACTTC	CATSRDWSGQGYEQYF
few	TRBV5-1	TRBD1	TRBJ2-7	TGCGCCAGCAGCTCAACCGGGACAGGGTGGGAGCAGTACTTC	CASSSTGTGWEQYF
.	TRBV23-1	.	TRBJ2-1	TGCGCCAGCAGTCAATCGGCAGGGGTGGACTACAATGAGCAGTTCTTC	CASSQSAGVDYNEQFF
few	TRBV4-3	TRBD1	TRBJ2-4	TGCGCCAGCAGCTCAAGGACAGGGAGTTACGAGTACTTC	CASSSRTGSYEYF
.	TRBV5-1	TRBD1	TRBJ1-4	TGCGCCAGCAGTCCGGGACAGCCGGACGAAAAACTGTTTTTT	CASSPGQPDEKLFF
.	TRBV9	TRBD2	TRBJ2-2	TGTGCCAGCACAGCGGGGGTGAACACCGGGGAGCTGTTTTTT	CASTAGVNTGELFF
few	TRBV3-1	.	TRBJ2-3	TGTGCCAGCAGCCAAGACCGGACAGTAAGCACAGATACGCAGTATTTT	CASSQDRTVSTDTQYF
.	TRBV7-9	.	TRBJ1-1	TGTGCCAGCAGACAGCCTATAAACACTGAAGCTTTCTTT	CASRQPINTEAFF
few	TRBV5-4	TRBD1	TRBJ1-5	TGTGCCAGCAGCCTCCAGGGGGTTGAGCCCCAGCATTTT	CASSLQGVEPQHF
.	TRBV19	TRBD1	TRBJ2-3	TGTGCCAGCAGTAGGGGGCGCGGAGATACGCAGTATTTT	CASSRGRGDTQYF
few	TRBV28	.	TRBJ2-7	TGTGCCAGCAGTTTGGGTGTTGCGCGGGGAGTATACGAGCAGTACTTC	CASSLGVARGVYEQYF